Below are 10 T cell receptor beta chains sequenced from a single sample in a study of T cell repertoires in cytomegalovirus infection. MiXCR, applied by TCRdb to the reads, yields one record per CDR3 protein. The sample contains about 740,000 distinct CDR3 sequences, about a third of which appear only once. Sequenced: PBMCs. These receptors originate from a human donor in good health (CMV status not recorded). Some clones in this sample may be carry-over from other donors' samples.

The gene calls are TRBV6-1 and TRBJ2-7; TRBD1 aligns across 10 bases. The CDR3 spans 16 residues. Germline CDR1 MNHNS, CDR2 SASEGT. J gave up 3 bases and V 7 bases, and 12 bases lay outside the gene matches. This CDR3 reads CASTPGQGNARYEQYF. The CDR3 DNA is TGTGCCAGCACCCCGGGACAGGGGAATGCCCGCTACGAGCAGTACTTC.

Ten or more counts support this clonotype. The rearrangement joins TRBV7-6 to TRBJ2-7; maybe TRBD2 (5 bases). V was pared by 6 bases and J by 2 bases, with 11 bases between. The CDR3 is 13 amino acids. Germline-derived CDR1 and CDR2 are SGHVS and FNYEAQ. CDR3 nucleotide sequence: TGTGCCAGCAGTTCCCGAGGGACCTACGAGCAGTACTTC. Its translation is CASSSRGTYEQYF.

The chain combines TRBV28 with TRBJ1-1, with D maybe TRBD1 (5 bases). The CDR3 spans 15 residues. Germline V gene data show CDR1 as MDHEN and CDR2 as SYDVKM. V dropped 3 bases and J dropped 0 bases, with 11 bases sitting between them. CDR3 nucleotide sequence: TGTGCCAGCAGTTTTTTCCGGGGGGTGAACACTGAAGCTTTCTTT. The encoded protein is CASSFFRGVNTEAFF.

Concerning this clonotype itself: A junction boundary mismatches the germline segment, possibly from a read error. This sequence joins TRBV7-4 and TRBJ1-1, with 7 bases that match TRBD1. From germline, CDR1 is SGHVT and CDR2 SQSDAQ. The CDR3 has 13 residues. CDR3 coding DNA: TGTGCCAGCATCTTACAGGGGCGCGGTGTAGCTTTCTTT. Translation gives CASILQGRGVAFF. The variable domain in full, with the rest retrieved from reference TRBV7-4 and TRBJ1-1, is GAGVSQSPRYKVAKRGRDVALRCDSISGHVTLYWYRQTLGQGSEVLTYSQSDAQRDKSGRPSGRFSAERPERSVSTLKIQRTEQGDSAVYLCASILQGRGVAFFGQGTRLTVV.

This clonotype was counted only a few times. This chain links TRBV12-3 or TRBV12-4 with TRBJ2-7; no firm D call. The CDR3 contains 15 residues. V was cut by 5 bases and J by 3 bases, with 17 bases left in between. Here the CDR3 reads CASSPHSLLNYEQYF. CDR3 nucleotides: TGTGCCAGCAGTCCACACAGTTTACTTAACTACGAGCAGTACTTC.

This clonotype was detected a few times. The chain combines TRBV4-2 with TRBJ2-1; 9 bases are shared with TRBD2. The CDR3 contains 18 residues. Losses at the gene ends were 0 bases for V and 1 base for J; bases not matched to a gene: 7. Germline V gives CDR1 LGHNA, CDR2 YNFKEQ. The CDR3 spells CASSQDEPSGESYNEQFF. CDR3 DNA: TGTGCCAGCAGCCAAGACGAGCCTAGCGGGGAATCCTACAATGAGCAGTTCTTC.

V gene TRBV2 combines with J gene TRBJ1-2; 10 bases are a match to TRBD1. The V segment lost 7 bases and the J segment 6 bases; nucleotides outside the gene matches: 8. CDR1 and CDR2 (germline): SNHLY, FYNNEI. CDR3 size: 14 residues. The CDR3 loop is CASIGTDRGNGYTF. The CDR3 region has the DNA TGTGCCAGCATCGGCACGGACAGGGGGAATGGCTACACCTTC.

The rearrangement uses TRBV11-1 and TRBJ2-7; D gene uncertain. CDR3 size: 13 residues. Trimming stripped 5 bases from V and 4 bases from J, with 12 bases between. Germline loops: CDR1 SGHAT, CDR2 FQDESV (reference sequence). CDR3 region: CASSANPGYEQYF. The DNA of the CDR3 is TGTGCCAGCAGCGCGAATCCCGGATACGAGCAGTACTTC.

This clonotype was counted only a few times. This chain connects TRBV7-2 to TRBJ1-2; D possibly corresponds to TRBD1 (5 bases). CDR1 is SGHTA and CDR2 is FQGNSA in the germline V gene. This CDR3 contains 16 residues. Trimming left V 0 bases short and J 4 bases short, with 15 bases between. The chain's CDR3 is CASSLAGAGPTYGYTF. DNA for the CDR3: TGTGCCAGCAGCTTAGCAGGTGCGGGGCCAACCTATGGCTACACCTTC.

The chain is built from TRBV20-1 and TRBJ2-4; a weak D match, TRBD2 (5 bases). The germline V gene encodes CDR1 DFQATT and CDR2 SNEGSKA (reference sequence). The CDR3 sequence is 14 residues long. CDR3 region: CTTGERLAKNIQYF. CDR3 coding DNA: TGCACTACCGGGGAGAGACTAGCCAAAAACATTCAGTACTTC.